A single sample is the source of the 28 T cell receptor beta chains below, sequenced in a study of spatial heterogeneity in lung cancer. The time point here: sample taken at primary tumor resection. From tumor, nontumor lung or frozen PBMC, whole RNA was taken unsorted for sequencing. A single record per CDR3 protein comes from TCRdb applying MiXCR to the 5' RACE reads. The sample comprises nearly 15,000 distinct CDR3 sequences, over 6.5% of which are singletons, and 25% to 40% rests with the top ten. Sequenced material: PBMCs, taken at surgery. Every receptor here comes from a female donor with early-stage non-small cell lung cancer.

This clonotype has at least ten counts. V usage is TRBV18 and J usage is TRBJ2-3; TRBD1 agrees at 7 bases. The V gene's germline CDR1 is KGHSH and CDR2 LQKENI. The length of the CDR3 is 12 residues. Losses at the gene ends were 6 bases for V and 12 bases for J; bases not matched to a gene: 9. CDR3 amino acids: CASSLDRDTQYF. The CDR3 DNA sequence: TGTGCCAGCTCCCTCGACAGGGACACTCAGTATTTT. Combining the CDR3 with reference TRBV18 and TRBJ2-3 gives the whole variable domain NAGVMQNPRHLVRRRGQEARLRCSPMKGHSHVYWYRQLPEEGLKFMVYLQKENIIDESGMPKERFSAEFPKEGPSILRIQQVVRGDSAAYFCASSLDRDTQYFGPGTRLTVL.

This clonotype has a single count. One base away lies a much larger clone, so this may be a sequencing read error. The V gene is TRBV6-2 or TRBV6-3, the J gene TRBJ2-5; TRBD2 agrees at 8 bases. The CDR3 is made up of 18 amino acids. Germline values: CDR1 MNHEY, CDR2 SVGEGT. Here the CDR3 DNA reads TGTGCCAACAGTTTCCCCCCGGGTATAGCGGGGCGCCAAGAGACCCAGTACTTC. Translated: CANSFPPGIAGRQETQYF.

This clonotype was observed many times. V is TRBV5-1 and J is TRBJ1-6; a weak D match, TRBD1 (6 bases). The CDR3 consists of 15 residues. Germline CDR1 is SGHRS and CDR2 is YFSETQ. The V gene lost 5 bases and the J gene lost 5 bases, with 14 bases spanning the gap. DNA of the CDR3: TGCGCCAGCAGTATCGGGGACACCAATAATTCACCCCTCCACTTT. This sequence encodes CASSIGDTNNSPLHF.

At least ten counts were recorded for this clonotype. CDR3 in amino acids: CASSLAAGTGRETQYF. The CDR3 DNA reads TGTGCCAGCAGCTTGGCCGCTGGGACAGGGCGAGAGACCCAGTACTTC. This chain uses TRBV5-5 with TRBJ2-5; 9 bases are a match to TRBD1. This CDR3 region has 16 residues. Per the germline V gene, CDR1 is SGHKS and CDR2 is YYEKEE (reference sequence). With 0 bases clipped from V and 4 bases from J, the junction kept 7 bases outside the gene matches.

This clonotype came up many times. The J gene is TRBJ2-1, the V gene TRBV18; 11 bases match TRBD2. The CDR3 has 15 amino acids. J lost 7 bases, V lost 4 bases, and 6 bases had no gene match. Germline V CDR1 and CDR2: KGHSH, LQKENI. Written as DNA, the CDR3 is TGTGCCAGCTCACTACTAGCGGGAGAGGGAAATGAGCAGTTCTTC. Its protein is CASSLLAGEGNEQFF.

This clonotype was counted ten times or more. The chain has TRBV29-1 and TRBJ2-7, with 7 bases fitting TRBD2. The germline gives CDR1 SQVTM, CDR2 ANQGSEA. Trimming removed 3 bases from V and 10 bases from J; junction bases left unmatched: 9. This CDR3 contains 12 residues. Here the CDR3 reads CSVDFGGGPQYF. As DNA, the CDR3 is TGCAGCGTTGATTTCGGCGGGGGTCCTCAGTACTTC.

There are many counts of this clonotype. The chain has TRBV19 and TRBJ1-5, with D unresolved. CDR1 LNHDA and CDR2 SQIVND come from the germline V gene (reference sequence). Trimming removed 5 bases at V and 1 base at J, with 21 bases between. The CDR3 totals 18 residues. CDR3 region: CASSPGTRLAESNQPQHF. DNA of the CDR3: TGTGCCAGTAGTCCGGGAACGAGGTTGGCGGAGAGCAATCAGCCCCAGCATTTT. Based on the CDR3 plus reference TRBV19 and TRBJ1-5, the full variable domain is DGGITQSPKYLFRKEGQNVTLSCEQNLNHDAMYWYRQDPGQGLRLIYYSQIVNDFQKGDIAEGYSVSREKKESFPLTVTSAQKNPTAFYLCASSPGTRLAESNQPQHFGDGTRLSIL.

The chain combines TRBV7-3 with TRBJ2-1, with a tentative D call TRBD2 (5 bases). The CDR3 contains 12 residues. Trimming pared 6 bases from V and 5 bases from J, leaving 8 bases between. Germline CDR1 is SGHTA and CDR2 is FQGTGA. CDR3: CASRSGDNEQFF. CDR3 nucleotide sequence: TGTGCCAGCAGATCCGGGGACAATGAGCAGTTCTTC.

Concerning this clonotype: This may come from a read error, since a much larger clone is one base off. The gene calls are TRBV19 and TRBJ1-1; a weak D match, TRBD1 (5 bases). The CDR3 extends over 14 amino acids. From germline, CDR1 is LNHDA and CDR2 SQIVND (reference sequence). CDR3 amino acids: CASSIVAGYADAFF. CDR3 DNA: TGTGCCAGTAGTATAGTCGCAGGGTACGCTGATGCTTTCTTT.

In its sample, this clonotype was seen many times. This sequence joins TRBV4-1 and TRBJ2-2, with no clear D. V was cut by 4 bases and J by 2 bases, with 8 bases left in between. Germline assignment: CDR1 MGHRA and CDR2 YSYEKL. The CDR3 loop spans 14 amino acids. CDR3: CASSLDINTGELFF. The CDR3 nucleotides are TGCGCCAGCAGCCTCGACATTAACACCGGGGAGCTGTTTTTT.

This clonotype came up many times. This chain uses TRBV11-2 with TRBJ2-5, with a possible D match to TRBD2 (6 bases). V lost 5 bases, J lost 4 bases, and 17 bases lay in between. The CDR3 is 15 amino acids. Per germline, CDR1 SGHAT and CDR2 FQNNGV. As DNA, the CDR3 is TGTGCCAGCAGCGGACAAGTGGCGGGGAGAGAGACCCAGTACTTC. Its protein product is CASSGQVAGRETQYF.

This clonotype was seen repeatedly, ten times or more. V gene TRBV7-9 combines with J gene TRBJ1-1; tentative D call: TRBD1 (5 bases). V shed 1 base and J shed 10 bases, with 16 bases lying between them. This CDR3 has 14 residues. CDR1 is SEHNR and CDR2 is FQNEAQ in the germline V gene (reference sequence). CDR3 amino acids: CASSLVSQGTVAFF. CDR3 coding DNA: TGTGCCAGCAGCTTAGTCTCGCAGGGTACCGTAGCTTTCTTT.

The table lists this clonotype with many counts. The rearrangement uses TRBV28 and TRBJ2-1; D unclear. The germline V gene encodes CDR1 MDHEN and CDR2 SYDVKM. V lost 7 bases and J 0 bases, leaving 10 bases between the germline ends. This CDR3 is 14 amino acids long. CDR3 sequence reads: CASKGTNSYNEQFF. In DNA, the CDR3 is TGTGCCAGCAAAGGCACAAACTCCTACAATGAGCAGTTCTTC.

The CDR3 loop reads CSATGRKFYNEQFF. The CDR3 DNA is TGCAGTGCTACGGGACGGAAGTTCTACAATGAGCAGTTCTTC. The genes are TRBV20-1 and TRBJ2-1; D may correspond to TRBD1 or TRBD2 (5 bases each). CDR3 length: 14 residues. V dropped 4 bases and J dropped 3 bases, with 13 bases sitting between them. The germline V gene has CDR1 DFQATT and CDR2 SNEGSKA (reference sequence).

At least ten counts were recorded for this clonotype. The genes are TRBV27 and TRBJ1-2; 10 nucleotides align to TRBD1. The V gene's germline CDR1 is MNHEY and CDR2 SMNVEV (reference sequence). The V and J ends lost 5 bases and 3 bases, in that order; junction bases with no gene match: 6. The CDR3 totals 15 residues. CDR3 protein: CASSGPGTGDYGYTF. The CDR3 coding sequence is TGTGCCAGCAGTGGGCCCGGGACAGGGGACTATGGCTACACCTTC.

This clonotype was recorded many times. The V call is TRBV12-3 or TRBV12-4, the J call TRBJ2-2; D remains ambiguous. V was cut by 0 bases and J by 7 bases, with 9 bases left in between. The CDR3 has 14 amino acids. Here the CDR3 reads CASSLATSGGELFF. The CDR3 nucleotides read TGTGCCAGCAGTTTAGCCACGTCGGGCGGGGAGCTGTTTTTT.

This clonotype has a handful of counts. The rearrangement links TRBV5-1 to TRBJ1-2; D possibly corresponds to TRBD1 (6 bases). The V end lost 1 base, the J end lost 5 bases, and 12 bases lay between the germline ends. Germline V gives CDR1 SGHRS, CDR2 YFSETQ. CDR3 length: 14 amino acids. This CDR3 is CASSLSQGGYGYTF. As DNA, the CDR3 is TGCGCCAGCAGCTTGTCACAGGGAGGGTATGGCTACACCTTC. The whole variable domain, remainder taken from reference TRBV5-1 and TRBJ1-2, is KAGVTQTPRYLIKTRGQQVTLSCSPISGHRSVSWYQQTPGQGLQFLFEYFSETQRNKGNFPGRFSGRQFSNSRSEMNVSTLELGDSALYLCASSLSQGGYGYTFGSGTRLTVV.

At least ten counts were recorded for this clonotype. The CDR3 protein is CASSQDVQGANEKLFF. Written as DNA, the CDR3 is TGCGCCAGCAGCCAAGATGTACAGGGGGCTAATGAAAAACTGTTTTTT. This chain uses TRBV4-3 with TRBJ1-4, with 8 bases that match TRBD1. V was pared by 0 bases and J by 3 bases, with 3 bases of the junction left unmatched. The CDR3 extends over 16 amino acids. Germline CDR1 is LGHNA and CDR2 is YSLEER.

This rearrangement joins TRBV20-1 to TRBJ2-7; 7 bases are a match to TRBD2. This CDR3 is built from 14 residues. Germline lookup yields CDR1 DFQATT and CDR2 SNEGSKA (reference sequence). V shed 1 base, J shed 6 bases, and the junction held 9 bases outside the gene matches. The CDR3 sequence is CSARAGRELGEQYF. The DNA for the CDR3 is TGCAGTGCTAGAGCAGGGCGGGAGCTTGGCGAGCAGTACTTC.

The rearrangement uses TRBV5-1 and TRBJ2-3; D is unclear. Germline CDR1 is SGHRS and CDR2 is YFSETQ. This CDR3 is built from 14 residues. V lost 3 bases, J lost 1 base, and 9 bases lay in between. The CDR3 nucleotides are TGCGCCAGCAGCTCCAGACCTGGCACAGATACGCAGTATTTT. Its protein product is CASSSRPGTDTQYF.

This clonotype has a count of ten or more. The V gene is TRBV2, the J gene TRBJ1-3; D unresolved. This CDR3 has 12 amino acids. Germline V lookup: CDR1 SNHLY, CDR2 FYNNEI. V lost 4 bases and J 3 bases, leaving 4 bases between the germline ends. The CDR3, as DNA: TGTGCCAGCAGTGGGATTGGAAACACCATATATTTT. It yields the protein CASSGIGNTIYF.

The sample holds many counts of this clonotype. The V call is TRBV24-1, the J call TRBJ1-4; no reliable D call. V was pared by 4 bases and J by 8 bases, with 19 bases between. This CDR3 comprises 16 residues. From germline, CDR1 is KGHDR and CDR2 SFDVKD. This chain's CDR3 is CATSEPTGRSEEKLFF. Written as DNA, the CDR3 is TGTGCCACCAGTGAACCAACCGGGAGGTCCGAAGAAAAACTGTTTTTT.

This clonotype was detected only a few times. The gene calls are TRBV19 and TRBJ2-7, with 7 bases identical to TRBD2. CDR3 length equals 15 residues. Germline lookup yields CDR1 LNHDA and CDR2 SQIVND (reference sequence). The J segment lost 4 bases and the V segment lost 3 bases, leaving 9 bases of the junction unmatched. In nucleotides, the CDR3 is TGTGCCAGTAGTATTGGCGGGAGCAGGCTTTACGAGCAGTACTTC. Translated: CASSIGGSRLYEQYF.

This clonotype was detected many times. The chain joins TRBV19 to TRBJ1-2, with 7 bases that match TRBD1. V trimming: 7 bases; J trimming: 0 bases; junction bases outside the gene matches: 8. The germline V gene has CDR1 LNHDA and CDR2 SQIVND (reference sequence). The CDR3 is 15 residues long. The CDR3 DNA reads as TGTGCCAGTACTTCACGCGGACAGGCTAACTATGGCTACACCTTC. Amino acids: CASTSRGQANYGYTF.

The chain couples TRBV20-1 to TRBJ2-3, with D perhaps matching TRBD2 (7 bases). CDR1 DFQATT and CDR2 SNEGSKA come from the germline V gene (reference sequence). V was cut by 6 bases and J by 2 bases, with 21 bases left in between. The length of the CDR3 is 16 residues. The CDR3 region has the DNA TGCAGTGCCGACCTGCGGGGGACACGGAACACAGATACGCAGTATTTT. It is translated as CSADLRGTRNTDTQYF.

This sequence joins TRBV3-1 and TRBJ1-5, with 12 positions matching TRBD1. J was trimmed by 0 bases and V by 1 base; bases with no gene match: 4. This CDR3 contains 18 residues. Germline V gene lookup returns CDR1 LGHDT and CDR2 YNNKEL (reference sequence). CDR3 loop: CASSQGDRGRGSNQPQHF. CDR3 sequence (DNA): TGTGCCAGCAGCCAAGGGGACAGGGGGCGAGGTAGCAATCAGCCCCAGCATTTT.

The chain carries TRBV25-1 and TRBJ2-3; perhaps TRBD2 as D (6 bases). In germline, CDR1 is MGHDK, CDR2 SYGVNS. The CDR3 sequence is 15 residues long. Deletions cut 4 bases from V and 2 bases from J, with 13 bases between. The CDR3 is CASSGYTGATDTQYF. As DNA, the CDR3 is TGTGCCAGCAGTGGGTACACGGGAGCCACAGATACGCAGTATTTT.

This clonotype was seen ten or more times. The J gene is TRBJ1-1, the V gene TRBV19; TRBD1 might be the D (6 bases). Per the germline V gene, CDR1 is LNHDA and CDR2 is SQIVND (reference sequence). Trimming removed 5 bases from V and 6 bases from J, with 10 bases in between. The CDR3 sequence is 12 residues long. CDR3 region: CASSLRGSEAFF. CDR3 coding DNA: TGTGCCAGTAGTCTCAGGGGCTCTGAAGCTTTCTTT.